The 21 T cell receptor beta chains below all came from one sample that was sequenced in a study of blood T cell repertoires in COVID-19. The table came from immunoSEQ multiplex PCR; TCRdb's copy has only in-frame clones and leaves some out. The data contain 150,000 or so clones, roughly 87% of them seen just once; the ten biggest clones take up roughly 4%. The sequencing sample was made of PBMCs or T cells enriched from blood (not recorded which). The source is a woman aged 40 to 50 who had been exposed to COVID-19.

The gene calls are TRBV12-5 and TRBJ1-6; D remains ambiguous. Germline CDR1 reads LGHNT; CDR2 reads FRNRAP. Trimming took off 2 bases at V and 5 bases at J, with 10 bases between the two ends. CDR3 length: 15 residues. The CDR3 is CASGLSAGNNSPLHF. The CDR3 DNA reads TGTGCTAGTGGTTTGTCCGCAGGTAATAATTCACCCCTCCACTTT. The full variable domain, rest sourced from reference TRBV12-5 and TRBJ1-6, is DARVTQTPRHKVTEMGQEVTMRCQPILGHNTVFWYRQTMMQGLELLAYFRNRAPLDDSGMPKDRFSAEMPDATLATLKIQPSEPRDSAVYFCASGLSAGNNSPLHFGNGTRLTVT.

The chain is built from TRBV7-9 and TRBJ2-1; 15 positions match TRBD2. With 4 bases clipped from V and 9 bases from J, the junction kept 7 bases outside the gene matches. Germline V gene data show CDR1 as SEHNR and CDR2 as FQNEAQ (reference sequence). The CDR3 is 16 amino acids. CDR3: CASSSGGLAGGGEQFF. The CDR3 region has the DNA TGTGCCAGCAGCTCGGGAGGACTAGCGGGAGGGGGTGAGCAGTTCTTC.

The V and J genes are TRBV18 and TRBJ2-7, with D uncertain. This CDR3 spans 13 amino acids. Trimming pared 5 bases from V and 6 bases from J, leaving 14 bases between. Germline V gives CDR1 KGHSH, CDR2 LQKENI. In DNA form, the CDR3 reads TGTGCCAGCTCAGAACAGAAAACGCCCGAGCAGTACTTC. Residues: CASSEQKTPEQYF.

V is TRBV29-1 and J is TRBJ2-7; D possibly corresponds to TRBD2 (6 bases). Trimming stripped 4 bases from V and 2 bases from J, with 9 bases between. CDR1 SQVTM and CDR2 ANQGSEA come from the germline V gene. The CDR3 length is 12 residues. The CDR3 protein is CSVAGGTYEQYF. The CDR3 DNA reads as TGCAGCGTTGCCGGGGGAACCTACGAGCAGTACTTC.

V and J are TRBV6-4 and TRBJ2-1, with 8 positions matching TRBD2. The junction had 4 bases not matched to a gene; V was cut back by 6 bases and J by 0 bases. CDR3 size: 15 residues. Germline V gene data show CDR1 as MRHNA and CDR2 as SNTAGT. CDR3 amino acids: CASSERGSSYNEQFF. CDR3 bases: TGTGCCAGCAGCGAGCGGGGGAGCTCCTACAATGAGCAGTTCTTC.

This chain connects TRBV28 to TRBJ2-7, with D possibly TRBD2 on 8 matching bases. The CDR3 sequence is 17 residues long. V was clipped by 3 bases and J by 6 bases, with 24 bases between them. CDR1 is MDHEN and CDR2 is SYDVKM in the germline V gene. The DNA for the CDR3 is TGTGCCAGCAGTTTTTTGACAGGGCTAGCGGGCGGTGGCGAGCAGTACTTC. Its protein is CASSFLTGLAGGGEQYF.

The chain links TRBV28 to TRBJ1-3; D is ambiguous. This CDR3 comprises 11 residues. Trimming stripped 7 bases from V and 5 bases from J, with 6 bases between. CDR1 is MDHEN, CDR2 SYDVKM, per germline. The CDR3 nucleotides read TGTGCCAGCACCTCCCGAAACACCATATATTTT. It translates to CASTSRNTIYF.

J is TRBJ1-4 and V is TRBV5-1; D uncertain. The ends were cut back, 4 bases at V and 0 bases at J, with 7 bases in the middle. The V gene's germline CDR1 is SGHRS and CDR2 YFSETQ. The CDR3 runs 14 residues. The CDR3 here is CASSESSTNEKLFF. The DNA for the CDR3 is TGCGCCAGCAGCGAGAGTTCAACTAATGAAAAACTGTTTTTT.

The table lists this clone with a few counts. Here the CDR3 DNA reads TGTGCCAGCAGCCTAACTAATTCACCCCTCCACTTT. This sequence encodes CASSLTNSPLHF. The chain couples TRBV5-6 to TRBJ1-6; no clear D gene. The length of the CDR3 is 12 residues. Germline-derived CDR1 and CDR2 are SGHDT and YYEEEE. V was trimmed by 4 bases and J by 6 bases, leaving 5 bases between them.

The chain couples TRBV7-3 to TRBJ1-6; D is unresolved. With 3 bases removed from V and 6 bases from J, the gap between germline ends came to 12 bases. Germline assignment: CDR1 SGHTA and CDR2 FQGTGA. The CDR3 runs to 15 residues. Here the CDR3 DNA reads TGTGCCAGCAGCTTGCGGGGAACGGCTAATTCACCCCTCCACTTT. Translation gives CASSLRGTANSPLHF. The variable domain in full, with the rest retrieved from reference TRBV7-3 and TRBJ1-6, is GAGVSQTPSNKVTEKGKYVELRCDPISGHTALYWYRQSLGQGPEFLIYFQGTGAADDSGLPNDRFFAVRPEGSVSTLKIQRTERGDSAVYLCASSLRGTANSPLHFGNGTRLTVT.

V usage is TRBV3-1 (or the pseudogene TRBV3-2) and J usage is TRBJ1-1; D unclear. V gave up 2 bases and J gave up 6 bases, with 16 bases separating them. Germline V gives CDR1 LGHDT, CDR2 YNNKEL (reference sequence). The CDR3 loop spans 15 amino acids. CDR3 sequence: CASSQYLDARAEAFF. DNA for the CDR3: TGTGCCAGCAGCCAATACCTAGACGCGCGCGCTGAAGCTTTCTTT.

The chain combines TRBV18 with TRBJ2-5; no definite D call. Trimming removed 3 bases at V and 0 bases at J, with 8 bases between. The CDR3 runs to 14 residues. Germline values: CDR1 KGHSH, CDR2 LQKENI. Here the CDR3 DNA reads TGTGCCAGCTCACCTCTTGAGTACCAAGAGACCCAGTACTTC. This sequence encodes CASSPLEYQETQYF.

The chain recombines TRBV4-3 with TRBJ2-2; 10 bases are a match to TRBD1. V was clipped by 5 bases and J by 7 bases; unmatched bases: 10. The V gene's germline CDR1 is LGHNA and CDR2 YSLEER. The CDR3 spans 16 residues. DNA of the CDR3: TGCGCCAGCAGCGCCCGGGACAGGGGTTTCAGCGGGGAGCTGTTTTTT. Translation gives CASSARDRGFSGELFF.

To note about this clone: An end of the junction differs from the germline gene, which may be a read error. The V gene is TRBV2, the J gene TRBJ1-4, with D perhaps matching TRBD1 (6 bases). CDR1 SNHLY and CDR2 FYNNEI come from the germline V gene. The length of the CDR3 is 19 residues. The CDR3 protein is CASSEGDIFFSATNEKLFF. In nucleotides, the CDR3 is TGTGCCAGCAGCGAAGGGGACATTTTTTTTTCCGCAACTAATGAAAAACTGTTTTTT.

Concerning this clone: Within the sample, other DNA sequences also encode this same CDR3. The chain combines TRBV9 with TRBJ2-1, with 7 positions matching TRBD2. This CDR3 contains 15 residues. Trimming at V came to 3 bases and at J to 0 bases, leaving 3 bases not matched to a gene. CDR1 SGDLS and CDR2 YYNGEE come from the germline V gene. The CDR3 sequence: CASSASGSSYNEQFF. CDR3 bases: TGTGCCAGCAGCGCTAGCGGTAGCTCCTACAATGAGCAGTTCTTC.

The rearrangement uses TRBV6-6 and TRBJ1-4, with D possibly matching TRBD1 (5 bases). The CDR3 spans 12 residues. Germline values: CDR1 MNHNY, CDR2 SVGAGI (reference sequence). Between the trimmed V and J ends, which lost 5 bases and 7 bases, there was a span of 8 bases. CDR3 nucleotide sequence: TGTGCCAGCAGTCGGACAATTGAAAAACTGTTTTTT. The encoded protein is CASSRTIEKLFF.

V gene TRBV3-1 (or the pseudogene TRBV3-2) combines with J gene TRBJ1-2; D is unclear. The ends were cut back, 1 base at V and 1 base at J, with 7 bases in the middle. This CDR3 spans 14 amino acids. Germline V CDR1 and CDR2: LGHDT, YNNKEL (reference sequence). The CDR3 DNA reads TGTGCCAGCAGCCAAGGGGGAGGTAACTATGGCTACACCTTC. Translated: CASSQGGGNYGYTF.

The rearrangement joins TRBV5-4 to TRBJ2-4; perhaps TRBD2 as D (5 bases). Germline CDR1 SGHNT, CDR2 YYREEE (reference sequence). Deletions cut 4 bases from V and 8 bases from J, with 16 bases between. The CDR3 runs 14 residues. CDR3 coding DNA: TGTGCCAGCAGCCCCGAGGGTGGGCGGTACATTCAGTACTTC. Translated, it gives CASSPEGGRYIQYF.

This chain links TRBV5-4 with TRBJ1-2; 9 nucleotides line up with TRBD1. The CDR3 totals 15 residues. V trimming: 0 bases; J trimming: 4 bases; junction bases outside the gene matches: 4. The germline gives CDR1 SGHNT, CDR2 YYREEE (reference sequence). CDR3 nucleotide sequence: TGTGCCAGCAGCTTGGACAGGGGGCGAAGCTATGGCTACACCTTC. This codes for CASSLDRGRSYGYTF.

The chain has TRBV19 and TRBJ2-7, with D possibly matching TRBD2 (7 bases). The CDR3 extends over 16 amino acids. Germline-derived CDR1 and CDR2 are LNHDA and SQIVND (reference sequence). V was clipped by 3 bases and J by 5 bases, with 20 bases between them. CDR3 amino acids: CASSMGRGALPDEQYF. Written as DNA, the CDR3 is TGTGCCAGTAGTATGGGACGGGGGGCCCTCCCAGACGAGCAGTACTTC.

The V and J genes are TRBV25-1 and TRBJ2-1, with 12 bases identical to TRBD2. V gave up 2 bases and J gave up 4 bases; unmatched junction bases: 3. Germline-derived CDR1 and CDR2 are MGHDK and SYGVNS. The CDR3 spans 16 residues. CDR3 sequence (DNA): TGTGCCAGCAGTGAAGCTAGCGGGAGGGTGTACAATGAGCAGTTCTTC. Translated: CASSEASGRVYNEQFF.